The 11 T cell receptor beta chains in this list originate from one sample, sequenced in a study of cytomegalovirus exposure and HLA in healthy donors (dated by TCRdb to 2017 to 2019). Library creation used the immunoSEQ multiplex PCR assay. For the multiplex PCR, a mixture combining 60 forward primers for TCR Vbeta segments and 13 reverse primers for TCR Jbeta segments was used. TCRdb retrieved this table from immuneACCESS and kept in-frame rearrangements only. Not all clones are present; in checked studies, unresolved V genes account for under half, and no reason is known for the remainder. The sample data list 160,000 or so clones, and around 81% of these were observed just once. Jointly, the top ten make up about 13% of the sample. Source material: PBMCs. Receptors were obtained from a woman in her fifties or sixties in good health and CMV-seronegative.

This clone has just a few counts. This CDR3 reads CASSLAGASYEQYF. CDR3 DNA sequence: TGTGCCAGCAGCTTAGCGGGAGCCTCCTACGAGCAGTACTTC. V gene TRBV11-2 combines with J gene TRBJ2-7, with D perhaps TRBD2 (6 bases). CDR1 and CDR2 from the germline V gene are SGHAT and FQNNGV. Trimming cost V 1 base and J 0 bases, with 7 bases left between them. The CDR3 is made up of 14 amino acids.

This clone was counted a single time. This chain links TRBV7-2 with TRBJ2-7; 7 bases are a match to TRBD2. CDR1 and CDR2 (germline): SGHTA, FQGNSA. The junction had 7 bases not matched to a gene; V was cut back by 3 bases and J by 2 bases. This CDR3 region has 15 residues. The CDR3 loop is CASSLREGTPYEQYF. CDR3 coding DNA: TGTGCCAGCAGCTTGAGGGAGGGGACCCCCTACGAGCAGTACTTC.

The rearrangement links TRBV5-1 to TRBJ2-1, with D possibly matching TRBD1 (5 bases). V was shortened by 4 bases and J by 2 bases, with 13 bases between the two germline ends. Germline-derived CDR1 and CDR2 are SGHRS and YFSETQ. The CDR3 contains 15 residues. CDR3 sequence: CASSPSDRAYNEQFF. The CDR3 region has the DNA TGCGCCAGCAGCCCATCCGACAGAGCCTACAATGAGCAGTTCTTC.

The rearrangement uses TRBV6-6 and TRBJ1-2; 10 nucleotides match TRBD1. This CDR3 has 15 amino acids. Germline V gene sequence: CDR1 MNHNY, CDR2 SVGAGI (reference sequence). With V trimmed by 2 bases and J by 6 bases, 6 bases remained unmatched. The CDR3 DNA reads as TGTGCCAGCAGTTACAAAGGGACAGGGGACGATGGCTACACCTTC. This codes for CASSYKGTGDDGYTF.

This rearrangement joins TRBV30 to TRBJ2-7; 11 bases are shared with TRBD2. Germline V CDR1 and CDR2: GTSNPN, SVGIG (reference sequence). The CDR3 loop spans 13 amino acids. J was trimmed by 2 bases and V by 3 bases; bases with no gene match: 0. The CDR3, as DNA: TGTGCCTGGAGGACTAGCGGGACCTACGAGCAGTACTTC. Translation gives CAWRTSGTYEQYF.

The chain carries TRBV19 and TRBJ1-1; maybe TRBD1 (6 bases). Germline-derived CDR1 and CDR2 are LNHDA and SQIVND (reference sequence). V lost 5 bases and J lost 4, with 20 bases in between. This CDR3 is built from 16 residues. The CDR3: CASSPRSGGSGTEAFF. DNA for the CDR3: TGTGCCAGTAGTCCGCGATCGGGGGGCTCGGGCACTGAAGCTTTCTTT. Looking up the rest from reference TRBV19 and TRBJ1-1 gives the full variable domain: DGGITQSPKYLFRKEGQNVTLSCEQNLNHDAMYWYRQDPGQGLRLIYYSQIVNDFQKGDIAEGYSVSREKKESFPLTVTSAQKNPTAFYLCASSPRSGGSGTEAFFGQGTRLTVV.

This clone was recorded only once. The V and J genes are TRBV19 and TRBJ2-5; 8 nucleotides align to TRBD1. The germline V gene has CDR1 LNHDA and CDR2 SQIVND (reference sequence). The CDR3 has 17 amino acids. The ends lost 5 bases at V and 4 bases at J; junction bases unmatched: 15. CDR3 nucleotide sequence: TGTGCCAGTAGTTCCAGGAGGGCAGGGGGCTTATCAGAGACCCAGTACTTC. Its translation is CASSSRRAGGLSETQYF.

This chain connects TRBV2 to TRBJ2-7; D might be TRBD1 (6 bases). The CDR3 covers 14 residues. V lost 6 bases and J lost 6, with 18 bases in between. Germline lookup yields CDR1 SNHLY and CDR2 FYNNEI. As DNA, the CDR3 is TGTGCCAGCAGGGGGCGGATTCAGGGGTGCGAGCAGTACTTC. Protein sequence: CASRGRIQGCEQYF. The full variable domain, in which reference TRBV2 and TRBJ2-7 provide the parts outside the CDR3, is EPEVTQTPSHQVTQMGQEVILRCVPISNHLYFYWYRQILGQKVEFLVSFYNNEISEKSEIFDDQFSVERPDGSNFTLKIRSTKLEDSAMYFCASRGRIQGCEQYFGPGTRLTVT.

V and J are TRBV27 and TRBJ2-1; 7 bases map to TRBD2. The CDR3 covers 15 residues. J lost 7 bases, V lost 1 base, and 7 bases had no gene match. Germline loops: CDR1 MNHEY, CDR2 SMNVEV (reference sequence). In DNA form, the CDR3 reads TGTGCCAGCAGTTTATTGCGGGAGTGGGGTAATGAGCAGTTCTTC. Translation gives CASSLLREWGNEQFF.

The rearrangement uses TRBV6-5 and TRBJ1-6; 7 bases are shared with TRBD1. This CDR3 contains 16 residues. Germline V CDR1 and CDR2: MNHEY, SVGAGI. V trimming: 0 bases; J trimming: 6 bases; junction bases outside the gene matches: 5. Written as DNA, the CDR3 is TGTGCCAGCAGTTACTCGAGAGGGACAGCTAATTCACCCCTCCACTTT. Its translation: CASSYSRGTANSPLHF.

This clone was picked up a small number of times. This chain joins TRBV5-1 and TRBJ2-1, with D possibly matching TRBD1 (6 bases). The CDR3 consists of 14 residues. CDR1 is SGHRS, CDR2 YFSETQ, per germline. V was pared by 0 bases and J by 6 bases, with 10 bases between. CDR3 sequence: CASSLGVRGNEQFF. CDR3 sequence (DNA): TGCGCCAGCAGCTTGGGTGTCAGGGGCAATGAGCAGTTCTTC.